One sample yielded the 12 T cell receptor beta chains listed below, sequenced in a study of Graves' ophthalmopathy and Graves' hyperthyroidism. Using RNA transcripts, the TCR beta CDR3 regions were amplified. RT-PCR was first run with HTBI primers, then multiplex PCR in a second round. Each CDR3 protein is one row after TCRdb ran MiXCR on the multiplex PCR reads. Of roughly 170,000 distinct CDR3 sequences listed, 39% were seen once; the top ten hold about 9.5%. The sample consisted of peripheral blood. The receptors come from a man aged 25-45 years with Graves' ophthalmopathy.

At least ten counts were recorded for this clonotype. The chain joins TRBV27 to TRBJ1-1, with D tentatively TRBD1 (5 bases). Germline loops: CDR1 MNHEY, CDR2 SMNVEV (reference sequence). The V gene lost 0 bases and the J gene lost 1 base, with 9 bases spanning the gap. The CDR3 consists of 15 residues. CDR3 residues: CASSLSNQGNTEAFF. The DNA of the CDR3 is TGTGCCAGCAGTTTATCGAATCAGGGGAACACTGAAGCTTTCTTT.

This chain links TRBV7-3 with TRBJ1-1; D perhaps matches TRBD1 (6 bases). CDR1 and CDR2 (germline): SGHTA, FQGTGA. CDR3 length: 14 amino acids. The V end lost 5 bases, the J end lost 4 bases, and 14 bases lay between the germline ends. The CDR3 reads CASSRSGESTEAFF. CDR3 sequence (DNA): TGTGCCAGCAGCCGGTCAGGGGAAAGCACTGAAGCTTTCTTT.

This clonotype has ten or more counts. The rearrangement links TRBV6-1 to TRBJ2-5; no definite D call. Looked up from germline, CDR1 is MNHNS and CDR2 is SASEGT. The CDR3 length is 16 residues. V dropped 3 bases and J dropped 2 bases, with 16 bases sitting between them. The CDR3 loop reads CASSEYPSTYQETQYF. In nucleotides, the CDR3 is TGTGCCAGCAGTGAGTATCCGAGTACCTATCAAGAGACCCAGTACTTC.

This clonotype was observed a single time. The CDR3, as DNA: TGTGCCATCAGTGAAGGGGGCCGAAACTATGGCTACACCTTC. It translates to CAISEGGRNYGYTF. The chain uses TRBV10-3 and TRBJ1-2; TRBD1 aligns across 7 bases. CDR1 is ENHRY and CDR2 is SYGVKD in the germline V gene. After removal of 3 bases from V and 2 bases from J, the junction contained 3 bases not matched to a gene. The CDR3 loop spans 14 amino acids.

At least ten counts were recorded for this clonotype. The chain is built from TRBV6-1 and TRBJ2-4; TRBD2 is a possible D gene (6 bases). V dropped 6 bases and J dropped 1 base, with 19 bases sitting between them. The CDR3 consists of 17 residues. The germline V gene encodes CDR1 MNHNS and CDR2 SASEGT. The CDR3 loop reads CASSPPPGGVAKNIQYF. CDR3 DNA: TGTGCCAGCAGCCCCCCTCCTGGAGGGGTTGCCAAAAACATTCAGTACTTC.

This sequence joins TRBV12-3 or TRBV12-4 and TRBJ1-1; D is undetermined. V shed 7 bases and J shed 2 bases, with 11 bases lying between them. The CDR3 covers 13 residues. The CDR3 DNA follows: TGTGCCAGCAAGGTAGAGATTAACACTGAAGCTTTCTTT. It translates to CASKVEINTEAFF.

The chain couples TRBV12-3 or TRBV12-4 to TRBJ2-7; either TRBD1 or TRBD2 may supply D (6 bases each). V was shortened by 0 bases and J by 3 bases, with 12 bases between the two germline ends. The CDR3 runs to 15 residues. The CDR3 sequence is CASSLAQGTHYEQYF. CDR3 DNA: TGTGCCAGCAGTTTAGCGCAGGGGACTCACTACGAGCAGTACTTC.

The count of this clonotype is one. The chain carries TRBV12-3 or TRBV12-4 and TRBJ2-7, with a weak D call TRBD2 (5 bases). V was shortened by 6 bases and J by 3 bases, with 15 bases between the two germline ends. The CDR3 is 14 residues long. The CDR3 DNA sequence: TGTGCCAGCAGATCCCGGACGGGAAACTACGAGCAGTACTTC. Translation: CASRSRTGNYEQYF.

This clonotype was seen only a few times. The CDR3 region is CASTLDFAYEQYF. CDR3 DNA sequence: TGTGCCAGCACTCTGGACTTTGCCTACGAGCAGTACTTC. The chain uses TRBV6-2 or TRBV6-3 and TRBJ2-7; the D gene is possibly TRBD2 (5 bases). The CDR3 has 13 residues. The V end was cut by 7 bases, the J end by 2 bases, with 12 bases between. Germline assignment: CDR1 MNHEY and CDR2 SVGEGT.

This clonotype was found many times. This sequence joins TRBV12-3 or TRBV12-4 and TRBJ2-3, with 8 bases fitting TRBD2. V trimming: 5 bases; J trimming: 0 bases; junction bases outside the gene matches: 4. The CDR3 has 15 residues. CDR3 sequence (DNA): TGTGCCAGCAGTCCGCGGGAGGCTAGCACAGATACGCAGTATTTT. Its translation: CASSPREASTDTQYF.

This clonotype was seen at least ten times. The DNA of the CDR3 is TGCAGAGTCCCAATGAACACTGAAGCTTTCTTT. Translated, it gives CRVPMNTEAFF. The rearrangement joins TRBV20-1 to TRBJ1-1; D ambiguous. In germline, CDR1 is DFQATT, CDR2 SNEGSKA (reference sequence). The CDR3 runs to 11 residues.

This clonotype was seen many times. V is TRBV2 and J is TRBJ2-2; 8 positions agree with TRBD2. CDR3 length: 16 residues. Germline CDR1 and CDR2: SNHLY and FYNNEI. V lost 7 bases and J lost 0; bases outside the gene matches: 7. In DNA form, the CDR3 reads TGTGCCAGCACCTCTCGGGGGGGCTCGAACACCGGGGAGCTGTTTTTT. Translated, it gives CASTSRGGSNTGELFF.